The sequence of this T cell receptor beta chain was determined in a study of early T cells in non-severe SARS-CoV-2 infection. The wider study: The study sequenced bulk RNA from unsorted whole blood, with chains unpaired. Whole-study results and caveats: Private and CD4 specificities were missed by VDJdb matching, skewed to anti-spike CD8.

Researchers attached unique molecular identifiers to individual cDNA molecules. TCRdb re-analysed the 5' RACE reads in MiXCR, keeping a single row per CDR3 protein. The table has some 80,000 distinct CDR3 sequences, about 10% seen once. A remark on this clonotype: Its antigen is as yet unknown.

The CDR3 spans 17 residues. Looked up from germline, CDR1 is DFQATT and CDR2 is SNEGSKA (reference sequence). V dropped 0 bases and J dropped 0 bases, with 14 bases sitting between them. Sequenced here: whole blood, sampled at baseline. This TCR was sampled from an adult who was a healthcare worker with PCR-confirmed SARS-CoV-2 infection or an uninfected control (not recorded which). V gene TRBV20-1 combines with J gene TRBJ2-2; tentatively, D is TRBD2 (6 bases). The CDR3 sequence: CSARDPRTTANTGELFF. As DNA, the CDR3 is TGCAGTGCTAGAGATCCCCGGACTACCGCGAACACCGGGGAGCTGTTTTTT.